This TCR beta chain is drawn from a study of blood T cell repertoires in COVID-19. Study at large: Samples taken during acute and convalescent COVID-19 were collected in the United States, Italy and Spain. Sample material is recorded as cDNA or gDNA derived from T cells, B-cell-depleted T cells, or PBMCs.

As concerns this clone: One junction end disagrees with the germline gene, perhaps due to a read error.

Original analysis: Scientists estimated how many nucleated cells there were by amplifying reference gene primers. Repertoires were generated with immunoSEQ multiplex PCR, while TCRdb's copy carries only in-frame clones and drops some. V and J calls and clone size are as listed in that table; D and trimming were resolved from the DNA. The sample includes about 330,000 clones, roughly 90% seen only once; the top ten take roughly 4.1%. CDR3 length: 15 residues. From germline, CDR1 is LNHDA and CDR2 SQIVND (reference sequence). The sample comprised peripheral blood. The chain links TRBV19 to TRBJ2-7; the match to TRBD2 covers 8 bases. This TCR came from a woman aged 45-60 years with active or convalescent COVID-19. CDR3 nucleotides: TGTGCCAGTAGGGCGCAAGCGGGAGTCTCCTTCGAGCAGTACTTC. It translates to CASRAQAGVSFEQYF.